This T cell receptor beta chain was obtained from a study of T-cell reconstitution after alpha-beta-depleted transplantation in children. The study's findings and limits: After transplant, at about two months, alpha-beta T cells were reportedly derived from several hundred expanded graft clones. Surviving thymic progenitors and recipient T cells were the source of high TCRbeta diversity at day 60 in some patients.

This clonotype has at least ten counts. The antigen remains unidentified. TCRbeta library construction was performed incorporating unique molecular identifiers. In TCRdb, the PCR reads were re-called with MiXCR into one record per CDR3 protein. The sample has 480,000 or so distinct CDR3 sequences; 10% are singletons. Germline V gives CDR1 SQVTM, CDR2 ANQGSEA. The V and J ends lost 1 base and 1 base respectively, with 10 bases between them. The CDR3 extends over 14 amino acids. Sample: PBMCs, taken before TCRalphabeta/CD19-depleted stem cell transplant. This chain uses TRBV29-1 with TRBJ1-1, with D maybe TRBD1 (6 bases). The TCR originated in a child aged 2-15 years with inherited bone marrow failure, due to receive a stem cell transplant. The CDR3 DNA reads as TGCAGCGTTGAAGTTGGGGGGCGGAACACTGAAGCTTTCTTT. Encoded protein: CSVEVGGRNTEAFF.